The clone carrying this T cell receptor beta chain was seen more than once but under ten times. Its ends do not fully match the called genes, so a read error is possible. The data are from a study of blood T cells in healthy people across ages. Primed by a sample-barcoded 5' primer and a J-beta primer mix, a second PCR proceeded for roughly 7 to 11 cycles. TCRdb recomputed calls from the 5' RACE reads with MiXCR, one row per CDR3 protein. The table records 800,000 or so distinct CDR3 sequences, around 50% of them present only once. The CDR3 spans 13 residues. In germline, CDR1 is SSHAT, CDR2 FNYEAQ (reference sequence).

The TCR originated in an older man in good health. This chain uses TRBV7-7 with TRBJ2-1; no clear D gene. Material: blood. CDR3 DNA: TGTGCTAGCAGCGTGGATGTCTACAATGAGCAGTTCTTC. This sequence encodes CASSVDVYNEQFF.